Each of the 20 T cell receptor beta chains below was sequenced from the same sample in a study of blood T cell repertoires in COVID-19. Repertoires were generated with immunoSEQ multiplex PCR, while TCRdb's copy carries only in-frame clones and drops some. The sample holds approximately 61,000 clones, about 86% seen once. The sample was peripheral blood. These receptors originate from a woman at least 80 years old with active COVID-19.

The V and J genes are TRBV5-1 and TRBJ1-2, with D tentatively TRBD1 (5 bases). The CDR3 is 13 amino acids. The germline V gene encodes CDR1 SGHRS and CDR2 YFSETQ. The V gene lost 4 bases and the J gene lost 8 bases, with 15 bases spanning the gap. As DNA, the CDR3 is TGCGCCAGCAGCCGGGAGGGACCCCAGGGCTACACCTTC. This gives the protein CASSREGPQGYTF.

The chain employs TRBV4-1 and TRBJ2-7; D is unclear. V dropped 0 bases and J dropped 5 bases, with 11 bases sitting between them. Germline lookup yields CDR1 MGHRA and CDR2 YSYEKL. The CDR3 sequence is 14 residues long. The CDR3 region is CASSQDPVSDEQYF. CDR3 nucleotides: TGCGCCAGCAGCCAAGACCCTGTCAGCGACGAGCAGTACTTC.

V is TRBV18 and J is TRBJ2-7, with D maybe TRBD1 (5 bases). The CDR3 spans 15 residues. The germline gives CDR1 KGHSH, CDR2 LQKENI. V dropped 0 bases and J dropped 2 bases, with 11 bases sitting between them. The CDR3 DNA reads TGTGCCAGCTCACCACCTGGCAGGGCCCCCTACGAGCAGTACTTC. It yields the protein CASSPPGRAPYEQYF. The full variable domain, with the rest looked up from reference TRBV18 and TRBJ2-7, is NAGVMQNPRHLVRRRGQEARLRCSPMKGHSHVYWYRQLPEEGLKFMVYLQKENIIDESGMPKERFSAEFPKEGPSILRIQQVVRGDSAAYFCASSPPGRAPYEQYFGPGTRLTVT.

The chain uses TRBV13 and TRBJ1-1, with TRBD1 matching 7 bases. Trimming took 6 bases from V and 6 from J; bases not matched to a gene: 13. CDR3 length: 15 residues. The germline CDR1 and CDR2 sequences are PRHDT and FYEKMQ (reference sequence). Written as DNA, the CDR3 is TGTGCCAGCAGATACGTCGGGGCAGGGGGTGCTGAAGCTTTCTTT. It encodes CASRYVGAGGAEAFF.

This chain uses TRBV6-5 with TRBJ2-3, with TRBD2 identical over 7 bases. The CDR3 has 14 residues. Germline CDR1 MNHEY, CDR2 SVGAGI. The ends lost 8 bases at V and 4 bases at J; junction bases unmatched: 9. CDR3 nucleotide sequence: TGTGCCAGCCGCAGAAGCGGGGTATCAGATACGCAGTATTTT. It specifies CASRRSGVSDTQYF.

The gene calls are TRBV5-4 and TRBJ2-3; TRBD2 aligns across 8 bases. CDR1 SGHNT and CDR2 YYREEE come from the germline V gene (reference sequence). The CDR3 runs to 16 residues. The V and J ends lost 2 bases and 0 bases, in that order; junction bases with no gene match: 5. The CDR3 reads CASSFSGGVSTDTQYF. DNA for the CDR3: TGTGCCAGCAGCTTTTCCGGGGGGGTAAGCACAGATACGCAGTATTTT.

This chain connects TRBV10-3 to TRBJ2-7; unclear D gene. Germline CDR1 is ENHRY and CDR2 is SYGVKD. Trimming removed 0 bases from V and 6 bases from J, with 12 bases in between. The CDR3 spans 14 residues. CDR3: CAISESMAGSEQYF. Written as DNA, the CDR3 is TGTGCCATCAGTGAGTCGATGGCAGGAAGCGAGCAGTACTTC.

The chain employs TRBV4-2 and TRBJ2-3; 8 bases align to TRBD2. The CDR3 sequence is 17 residues long. Trimming took 2 bases from V and 2 from J; bases not matched to a gene: 9. The germline V gene encodes CDR1 LGHNA and CDR2 YNFKEQ. The CDR3 loop is CASSQREGSGDTDTQYF. The CDR3 coding sequence is TGTGCCAGCAGCCAAAGAGAAGGTAGCGGGGACACAGATACGCAGTATTTT.

This chain connects TRBV15 to TRBJ2-1; D is perhaps TRBD2 (5 bases). Germline V gives CDR1 LNHNV, CDR2 YYDKDF (reference sequence). The CDR3 is made up of 14 amino acids. V gave up 2 bases and J gave up 5 bases, with 10 bases separating them. The CDR3 loop reads CATSRPMEDNEQFF. CDR3 coding DNA: TGTGCCACCAGCAGACCTATGGAGGACAATGAGCAGTTCTTC.

This clone has just one count. J is TRBJ1-1 and V is TRBV11-3; D remains unclear. Deletions cut 3 bases from V and 1 base from J, with 9 bases between. The CDR3 spans 14 residues. Germline lookup yields CDR1 SGHNT and CDR2 YENEEA. The CDR3 DNA is TGTGCCAGCAGCTTGGGTTCGGGGAACACTGAAGCTTTCTTT. The encoded protein is CASSLGSGNTEAFF.

The rearrangement joins TRBV18 to TRBJ2-3; D is undetermined. V was trimmed by 2 bases and J by 1 base, leaving 4 bases between them. The germline V gene has CDR1 KGHSH and CDR2 LQKENI. The CDR3 contains 13 residues. CDR3: CASSPTGTDTQYF. DNA for the CDR3: TGTGCCAGCTCACCAACAGGCACAGATACGCAGTATTTT.

The genes are TRBV5-1 and TRBJ2-1; 12 bases map to TRBD1. Germline trimming cut 3 bases from V and 8 bases from J; bases unmatched to any gene: 6. Germline V gene data show CDR1 as SGHRS and CDR2 as YFSETQ. The CDR3 totals 15 residues. For the CDR3, the DNA is TGCGCCAGCAGCTGGGGACAGGGGGCAGGGGATGAGCAGTTCTTC. Its translation: CASSWGQGAGDEQFF.

As regards this clone: A junction boundary mismatches the germline segment, possibly from a read error. The rearrangement joins TRBV6-5 to TRBJ2-3, with 8 bases that match TRBD1. In germline, CDR1 is MNHEY, CDR2 SVGAGI. The CDR3 is 13 amino acids. CDR3 DNA: TGTGCCGTTGGTGACAGGGGCACCGATACGCAGTATTTT. Translated, it gives CAVGDRGTDTQYF.

This clone was seen once. The DNA for the CDR3 is TGTGCCAGCAGTGAATTCAAGCGGGGGGGTGCAGATACGCAGTATTTT. Translating it yields CASSEFKRGGADTQYF. This chain joins TRBV6-1 and TRBJ2-3, with TRBD2 matching 10 bases. The CDR3 has 16 residues. Trimming at V came to 2 bases and at J to 4 bases, leaving 6 bases not matched to a gene. Germline V CDR1 and CDR2: MNHNS, SASEGT.

The chain links TRBV11-2 to TRBJ2-1, with 8 bases aligning to TRBD2. CDR1 is SGHAT and CDR2 is FQNNGV in the germline V gene. CDR3 length: 16 amino acids. Trimming took 1 base from V and 0 from J; bases not matched to a gene: 2. The CDR3 DNA reads as TGTGCCAGCAGCTTAGCGGGGGGGGTCTCCTACAATGAGCAGTTCTTC. Its protein product is CASSLAGGVSYNEQFF. Combining the CDR3 with reference TRBV11-2 and TRBJ2-1 gives the whole variable domain EAGVAQSPRYKIIEKRQSVAFWCNPISGHATLYWYQQILGQGPKLLIQFQNNGVVDDSQLPKDRFSAERLKGVDSTLKIQPAKLEDSAVYLCASSLAGGVSYNEQFFGPGTRLTVL.

The CDR3 here is CATSDPASYGYTF. DNA for the CDR3: TGTGCCACCAGTGACCCCGCGTCTTATGGCTACACCTTC. The rearrangement uses TRBV24-1 and TRBJ1-2, with D unclear. Trimming took 4 bases from V and 5 from J, leaving 10 bases between them. There are 13 residues in the CDR3. Looked up from germline, CDR1 is KGHDR and CDR2 is SFDVKD.

The chain uses TRBV9 and TRBJ2-1, with no clear D. V lost 0 bases, J lost 6 bases, and 7 bases lay in between. Per the germline V gene, CDR1 is SGDLS and CDR2 is YYNGEE. The CDR3 is 13 residues long. The CDR3 DNA reads as TGTGCCAGCAGCGTAGCCCCTTCCAATGAGCAGTTCTTC. Protein sequence: CASSVAPSNEQFF.

The chain uses TRBV5-5 and TRBJ1-4; 7 nucleotides line up with TRBD1. The junction had 9 bases not matched to a gene; V was cut back by 3 bases and J by 7 bases. The CDR3 extends over 15 amino acids. Looked up from germline, CDR1 is SGHKS and CDR2 is YYEKEE (reference sequence). Written as DNA, the CDR3 is TGTGCCAGCAGCTCCAGTGGACAGGTGATTGAAAAACTGTTTTTT. It is translated as CASSSSGQVIEKLFF.

The chain recombines TRBV6-5 with TRBJ2-7, with D perhaps matching TRBD1 (6 bases). V gave up 5 bases and J gave up 0 bases, with 11 bases separating them. The CDR3 contains 14 residues. Looked up from germline, CDR1 is MNHEY and CDR2 is SVGAGI. The chain's CDR3 is CASSKGVSSYEQYF. DNA for the CDR3: TGTGCCAGCAGTAAGGGGGTTAGCTCCTACGAGCAGTACTTC.

The chain has TRBV6-5 and TRBJ1-4, with D tentatively TRBD1 (5 bases). V was cut by 6 bases and J by 8 bases, with 13 bases left in between. The CDR3 sequence is 13 residues long. The germline CDR1 and CDR2 sequences are MNHEY and SVGAGI. The CDR3 protein is CASSVGGGEKLFF. The CDR3 DNA follows: TGTGCCAGCAGCGTAGGCGGGGGGGAAAAACTGTTTTTT.